This T cell receptor (beta chain) was observed in a study of blood T cell repertoires in COVID-19. Study background: Both acute and convalescent COVID-19 samples were obtained from the United States, Italy and Spain. Nucleic acid was either cDNA or gDNA, and it came from T cells, B-cell-depleted T cells, or PBMCs.

Two negative PCRs, clearance, or symptom resolution were required of recovered Cohort 3 donors. Per the study methods: Reference gene primers were amplified, and this amplification served to estimate nucleated cell counts. TCRdb's table, derived via immunoSEQ multiplex PCR, lists solely in-frame clones and lacks some. V, J and clone size are taken as reported in that table, and D and trimming were inferred from the DNA itself. The sample has 300,000 to 350,000 clones; 80% to 90% are singletons. The J segment lost 5 bases and the V segment lost 10 bases, leaving 7 bases of the junction unmatched. Germline V lookup: CDR1 SNHLY, CDR2 FYNNEI. The CDR3 spans 14 residues.

This chain uses TRBV2 with TRBJ1-6, with 8 positions matching TRBD1. The TCR was taken from a man aged 25 to 40 who had recovered from COVID-19. Sequencing input: PBMCs or T cells enriched from blood (not recorded which). The CDR3 coding sequence is TGTGCCACCAGACAGGGGACGAATAATTCACCCCTCCACTTT. Amino acid sequence: CATRQGTNNSPLHF. The full variable domain, in which reference TRBV2 and TRBJ1-6 provide the parts outside the CDR3, is EPEVTQTPSHQVTQMGQEVILRCVPISNHLYFYWYRQILGQKVEFLVSFYNNEISEKSEIFDDQFSVERPDGSNFTLKIRSTKLEDSAMYFCATRQGTNNSPLHFGNGTRLTVT.